The rows below give T cell receptor beta chains drawn from one sample of a study of cytomegalovirus exposure and HLA in healthy donors. Profiled with immunoSEQ multiplex PCR; TCRdb holds only in-frame clones, not every one. This repertoire shows 100,000 to 150,000 clones, about 88% found once; its top ten account for approximately 1%. Sequencing was carried out using PBMCs. The receptor source for this set is a woman aged 18 to 35 in good health and CMV-seronegative. The CDR3 runs from the conserved cysteine through the conserved F or W. A D gene is named only where the DNA matches it firmly. Clone size is given for some rows only: seen once, a few or many times, or a class if the clone is expanded.

TRBV29-1	.	.	TRBJ2-2	CSVCLAEENTGELFF	TGCAGCGTTTGTTTGGCGGAAGAGAACACCGGGGAGCTGTTTTTT
TRBV2	TRBD1	.	TRBJ2-1	CASSEGWTGTGIDNEQFF	TGTGCCAGCAGTGAAGGATGGACCGGGACAGGGATAGACAATGAGCAGTTCTTC
TRBV18	.	.	TRBJ1-2	CASSPTGQGILRGYTF	TGTGCCAGCTCACCAACCGGGCAGGGTATTCTACGTGGCTACACCTTC
TRBV4-3	.	.	TRBJ1-3	CASSQDRGASGNTIYF	TGCGCCAGCAGCCAAGATCGGGGGGCGTCTGGAAACACCATATATTTT
TRBV6-6	TRBD1	.	TRBJ2-2	CASRPGTGDTGELFF	TGTGCCAGCAGGCCCGGGACAGGGGACACCGGGGAGCTGTTTTTT
TRBV28	TRBD1	once	TRBJ1-4	CASGPGGSTNEKLFF	TGTGCCAGCGGACCAGGGGGATCAACTAATGAAAAACTGTTTTTT
TRBV18	.	.	TRBJ1-1	CASSPSGHTEAFF	TGTGCCAGCTCACCAAGTGGCCACACTGAAGCTTTCTTT
TRBV5-1	TRBD2	.	TRBJ2-3	CASSLVAGSTDTQYF	TGCGCCAGCAGCTTGGTAGCGGGGAGCACAGATACGCAGTATTTT
TRBV6-6	TRBD2	.	TRBJ2-1	CASSPGLAGVNEQFF	TGTGCCAGCAGTCCCGGACTAGCGGGAGTCAATGAGCAGTTCTTC
TRBV6-1	.	.	TRBJ1-5	CASSQQAHQPQHF	TGTGCCAGCAGTCAACAGGCCCATCAGCCCCAGCATTTT
TRBV18	TRBD1	few	TRBJ1-5	CASSQGADSQPQHF	TGTGCCAGCAGTCAGGGGGCAGATAGTCAGCCCCAGCATTTT
TRBV28	TRBD1	.	TRBJ1-5	CASSLRWVQGPYQYSNQPQHF	TGTGCCAGCAGTTTACGTTGGGTACAGGGGCCCTATCAATATAGCAATCAGCCCCAGCATTTT
TRBV4-3	.	.	TRBJ2-1	CASSQARRRLNNEQFF	TGCGCCAGCAGCCAAGCCCGGCGGAGGCTAAACAATGAGCAGTTCTTC
TRBV28	TRBD2	.	TRBJ2-5	CASSSRDYRETQYF	TGTGCCAGCAGTTCCAGGGACTACAGAGAGACCCAGTACTTC
TRBV7-9	TRBD2	.	TRBJ2-1	CASSSPGLAGGPNNEQFF	TGTGCCAGCAGCTCACCGGGACTAGCGGGGGGCCCGAATAATGAGCAGTTCTTC
TRBV28	.	.	TRBJ1-1	CASSPLDEADTEAFF	TGTGCCAGCAGTCCCTTGGATGAGGCTGACACTGAAGCTTTCTTT
TRBV5-6	.	.	TRBJ1-5	CASSPYESNQPQHF	TGTGCCAGCAGCCCTTACGAGAGCAATCAGCCCCAGCATTTT
TRBV11-2	.	.	TRBJ2-2	CASSLGHASGELFF	TGTGCCAGCAGCTTAGGACACGCTTCCGGGGAGCTGTTTTTT
TRBV7-2	.	.	TRBJ1-5	CASSLAQGQPQHF	TGTGCCAGCAGCTTAGCTCAGGGTCAGCCCCAGCATTTT
TRBV9	TRBD2	once	TRBJ2-1	CASSQAAGGEQFF	TGTGCCAGCAGCCAGGCAGCGGGAGGGGAGCAGTTCTTC
TRBV25-1	TRBD2	.	TRBJ2-2	CASSYGGLAGTNTGELFF	TGTGCCAGCAGTTACGGGGGGCTAGCGGGGACGAACACCGGGGAGCTGTTTTTT
TRBV7-6	TRBD1	.	TRBJ2-5	CASSFKTGAGETQYF	TGTGCCAGCAGCTTCAAGACAGGGGCCGGGGAGACCCAGTACTTC
TRBV27	TRBD2	.	TRBJ2-7	CASSRQGLAGAYEQYF	TGTGCCAGCAGCCGACAGGGACTAGCGGGAGCCTACGAGCAGTACTTC
TRBV5-1	.	.	TRBJ1-2	CASSLDGENNYGYTF	TGCGCCAGCAGCTTGGACGGAGAGAATAACTATGGCTACACCTTC
TRBV10-3	.	.	TRBJ1-4	CAIREGLNEKLFF	TGTGCCATCAGGGAGGGACTAAATGAAAAACTGTTTTTT
TRBV11-2	.	.	TRBJ2-1	CASSLALGSEQFF	TGTGCCAGCAGCTTAGCCCTGGGGAGTGAGCAGTTCTTC
TRBV6-5	TRBD2	.	TRBJ2-7	CASTPSGRAGREQYF	TGTGCCAGCACCCCGAGCGGGAGGGCCGGGCGGGAGCAGTACTTC
TRBV6-5	TRBD1	.	TRBJ2-7	CASSGGTGGRTEQYF	TGTGCCAGCAGTGGTGGGACAGGGGGACGTACGGAGCAGTACTTC
TRBV9	TRBD1	.	TRBJ2-2	CASSVGTGADTGELFF	TGTGCCAGCAGCGTCGGGACAGGGGCGGACACCGGGGAGCTGTTTTTT
TRBV18	TRBD1	.	TRBJ2-5	CASSPEGGGETQYF	TGTGCCAGCTCACCCGAAGGGGGCGGAGAGACCCAGTACTTC
TRBV11-2	.	.	TRBJ2-1	CASSPPVFSYNEQFF	TGTGCCAGCAGCCCACCGGTGTTCTCCTACAATGAGCAGTTCTTC
TRBV4-1	.	.	TRBJ2-6	CASSQEGEGFSGANVLTF	TGCGCCAGCAGCCAAGAAGGGGAAGGCTTTTCTGGGGCCAACGTCCTGACTTTC
TRBV5-1	.	.	TRBJ2-1	CASSLGGEQFF	TGCGCCAGCAGCCTCGGGGGTGAGCAGTTCTTC
TRBV18	.	.	TRBJ2-5	CASSPGAGETQYF	TGTGCCAGCTCACCAGGGGCTGGAGAGACCCAGTACTTC
TRBV29-1	.	.	TRBJ2-3	CSEQAATSTDTQYF	TGCAGCGAACAAGCGGCCACTAGCACAGATACGCAGTATTTT
TRBV5-5	.	.	TRBJ2-7	CASSLPGDSDEQYF	TGTGCCAGCAGCTTGCCCGGGGATAGCGACGAGCAGTACTTC
TRBV7-9	TRBD1	.	TRBJ2-1	CASSWDRNEQFF	TGTGCCAGCAGCTGGGACAGAAATGAGCAGTTCTTC
TRBV6-5	.	.	TRBJ1-1	CASFSRGRGNTEAFF	TGTGCCAGCTTCTCGCGGGGGAGGGGGAACACTGAAGCTTTCTTT
TRBV4-2	.	.	TRBJ1-1	CASSQGSFGTSNTEAFF	TGTGCCAGCAGCCAAGGGTCATTCGGGACATCGAACACTGAAGCTTTCTTT
TRBV21-1	.	.	TRBJ1-1	CASRDDRPLLNTEAFF	TGTGCCAGCAGGGACGACAGGCCACTTTTGAACACTGAAGCTTTCTTT
TRBV5-4	TRBD1	.	TRBJ2-6	CASSDEQGVGGANVLTF	TGTGCCAGCAGCGACGAACAGGGGGTAGGTGGGGCCAACGTCCTGACTTTC
TRBV19	TRBD2	.	TRBJ2-5	CASSIGWASGQETQYF	TGTGCCAGTAGTATTGGTTGGGCTAGCGGCCAAGAGACCCAGTACTTC
TRBV6-5	TRBD1	.	TRBJ1-2	CASSTGANYGYTF	TGTGCCAGCAGCACAGGGGCTAACTATGGCTACACCTTC
TRBV5-8	.	.	TRBJ1-5	CASSLGQEVEPQHF	TGTGCCAGCAGCTTGGGTCAGGAGGTCGAGCCCCAGCATTTT
TRBV19	TRBD1	.	TRBJ2-5	CASSIAGGIETQYF	TGTGCCAGTAGTATAGCAGGGGGAATCGAGACCCAGTACTTC
TRBV28	TRBD1	.	TRBJ1-4	CASSPPRTGGNEKLFF	TGTGCCAGCAGTCCCCCCCGGACAGGGGGCAATGAAAAACTGTTTTTT